This T cell receptor beta chain is drawn from a study of chemoradiotherapy in HPV16-positive cancers. Study details: Functional T-cell assays on a couple of HPV16-positive patients' cells defined candidate HPV-specific clones and common TCR motifs.

Repertoires were sampled repeatedly during chemoradiotherapy. Study conclusions and caveats: For HPV16-positive patients, expanding HPV-responsive T cells associated with longer recurrence-free survival. During treatment, candidate HPV-specific clones and E7-related motifs expanded in tumor.

The CDR3 is 15 amino acids. Germline assignment: CDR1 GTSNPN and CDR2 SVGIG (reference sequence). Trimming removed 1 base from V and 2 bases from J, with 14 bases in between. Of note for this clone: Antigen unknown.

Sequencing was performed with immunoSEQ multiplex PCR; in TCRdb, only in-frame clones are kept and a portion is missing. The data show about 20,000 clones, with around nine tenths seen just once and roughly 2.3% held by the top ten. The chain links TRBV30 to TRBJ2-5; D is possibly TRBD1 (6 bases). The clonotype comes from a human donor with HPV-associated anogenital cancer. The starting material was blood, obtained from a patient who underwent chemoradiotherapy. The CDR3 sequence: CAWSDGQTMQETQYF. CDR3 coding DNA: TGTGCCTGGAGTGATGGACAGACAATGCAAGAGACCCAGTACTTC.